These 15 T cell receptor beta chains were all obtained from the same sample, sequenced in a study of Ad26.COV2.S vaccination and SARS-CoV-2 variants. Method: immunoSEQ multiplex PCR; TCRdb's copy keeps in-frame clones and lacks some. The sample has roughly 380,000 clones, roughly 84% seen once; the top ten hold 3.4%. Treatment here: about 20 received Ad26.COV2.S at low or high dose, single or two shots; several received placebo; per-sample allocation not given. Collection of the samples took place on day 63 after the first injection of vaccine or placebo. The material sequenced was peripheral blood, taken in a trial of Ad26.COV2.S vaccine versus placebo. The receptor set was obtained from a person aged 18-60 years who received the Ad26.COV2.S COVID-19 vaccine or a placebo.

The chain links TRBV6-5 to TRBJ1-5; unclear D gene. The CDR3 is 15 amino acids. The V gene lost 2 bases and the J gene lost 3 bases, with 11 bases spanning the gap. Germline V gene sequence: CDR1 MNHEY, CDR2 SVGAGI. The DNA for the CDR3 is TGTGCCAGCAGTTACGGGCGAAATAACAATCAGCCCCAGCATTTT. Translation gives CASSYGRNNNQPQHF.

The CDR3 region is CASSLTQGPYEQYF. CDR3 DNA: TGTGCCAGCAGCTTGACACAGGGACCCTACGAGCAGTACTTC. The rearrangement uses TRBV7-8 and TRBJ2-7, with D perhaps TRBD1 (6 bases). Germline assignment: CDR1 SGHVS and CDR2 FQNEAQ. The CDR3 covers 14 residues. The V end was cut by 3 bases, the J end by 2 bases, with 11 bases between.

The V gene is TRBV5-1, the J gene TRBJ2-7, with TRBD1 as a possible D gene (6 bases). In germline, CDR1 is SGHRS, CDR2 YFSETQ. Trimming shortened V by 3 bases and J by 6 bases, and 13 bases separated the two germline ends. CDR3 length: 13 amino acids. CDR3 in DNA: TGCGCCAGCAGCTGGACTCAGGGGAGCGAGCAGTACTTC. Its translation is CASSWTQGSEQYF.

This rearrangement joins TRBV4-1 to TRBJ1-6; no clear D gene. Trimming shortened V by 5 bases and J by 7 bases, and 15 bases separated the two germline ends. There are 15 residues in the CDR3. The germline V gene encodes CDR1 MGHRA and CDR2 YSYEKL. CDR3 residues: CASSAQGGRNSPLHF. CDR3 bases: TGCGCCAGCAGCGCACAAGGAGGAAGGAATTCACCCCTCCACTTT.

V usage is TRBV19 and J usage is TRBJ2-2; D tentatively fits TRBD1 or TRBD2 (6 bases each). In germline, CDR1 is LNHDA, CDR2 SQIVND (reference sequence). V was cut by 9 bases and J by 4 bases, with 15 bases left in between. This CDR3 is built from 14 residues. CDR3 sequence reads: CASSSPGATGELFF. The CDR3 DNA follows: TGTGCCAGCAGCAGCCCGGGGGCCACCGGGGAGCTGTTTTTT.

This chain links TRBV4-2 with TRBJ2-7; 11 bases align to TRBD1. This CDR3 contains 17 residues. After removal of 0 bases from V and 2 bases from J, the junction contained 6 bases not matched to a gene. Germline loops: CDR1 LGHNA, CDR2 YNFKEQ. CDR3 sequence (DNA): TGTGCCAGCAGCCAAGAGGGACAGGGGGACCCAACCTACGAGCAGTACTTC. Protein product: CASSQEGQGDPTYEQYF.

The rearrangement links TRBV27 to TRBJ2-1; TRBD2 matches at 7 bases. Trimming took 5 bases from V and 2 from J; bases not matched to a gene: 3. Germline lookup yields CDR1 MNHEY and CDR2 SMNVEV (reference sequence). This CDR3 has 14 amino acids. For the CDR3, the DNA is TGTGCCAGCAGTCCTAGCGGCCCCTACAATGAGCAGTTCTTC. Protein: CASSPSGPYNEQFF.

This chain joins TRBV27 and TRBJ2-1; D is perhaps TRBD1 (5 bases). This CDR3 is 16 amino acids long. With 5 bases removed from V and 4 bases from J, the gap between germline ends came to 18 bases. CDR1 is MNHEY, CDR2 SMNVEV, per germline (reference sequence). The CDR3 region is CASSLFTVQAYNEQFF. The CDR3 coding sequence is TGTGCCAGCAGTCTGTTCACGGTACAGGCTTACAATGAGCAGTTCTTC.

This sequence joins TRBV5-6 and TRBJ1-1; a weak D match, TRBD1 (5 bases). This CDR3 has 11 residues. Germline V gene data show CDR1 as SGHDT and CDR2 as YYEEEE. Trimming removed 3 bases at V and 7 bases at J, with 7 bases between. Here the CDR3 reads CASSSGLEAFF. CDR3 nucleotide sequence: TGTGCCAGCAGCTCGGGGCTTGAAGCTTTCTTT.

The V and J genes are TRBV5-4 and TRBJ2-3; perhaps TRBD2 as D (7 bases). Trimming left V 4 bases short and J 9 bases short, with 21 bases between. CDR1 and CDR2 (germline): SGHNT, YYREEE (reference sequence). The CDR3 has 15 residues. CDR3 in amino acids: CASSRVVGGADTQYF. The CDR3 DNA follows: TGTGCCAGCAGCCGGGTGGTGGGGGGGGCGGACACGCAGTATTTT.

This clone was recorded once. The J gene is TRBJ2-5, the V gene TRBV14; D is ambiguous. This CDR3 is built from 12 residues. The germline V and J ends were trimmed by 5 bases and 6 bases, with 10 bases remaining between them. In germline, CDR1 is SGHDN, CDR2 FVKESK. The CDR3 is CASSSFGKTQYF. CDR3 in DNA: TGTGCCAGCAGCTCCTTTGGGAAGACCCAGTACTTC.

The chain joins TRBV18 to TRBJ1-5; D is unclear. The CDR3 is 14 amino acids. CDR1 and CDR2 (germline): KGHSH, LQKENI. V was cut by 4 bases and J by 0 bases, with 7 bases left in between. CDR3 DNA sequence: TGTGCCAGCTCACGGGCGGATAGCAATCAGCCCCAGCATTTT. It yields the protein CASSRADSNQPQHF.

In regard to this clone: A junction boundary mismatches the germline segment, possibly from a read error. This rearrangement joins TRBV11-2 to TRBJ2-1, with D maybe TRBD2 (7 bases). Per the germline V gene, CDR1 is SGHAT and CDR2 is FQNNGV. The CDR3 sequence is 14 residues long. CDR3 amino acids: CASSLDLWWGGAIF. CDR3 sequence (DNA): TGTGCCAGCAGCTTAGATCTGTGGTGGGGGGGCGCAATCTTC.

The V gene is TRBV3-1 (or the pseudogene TRBV3-2), the J gene TRBJ1-1; D gene uncertain. Germline V gene lookup returns CDR1 LGHDT and CDR2 YNNKEL (reference sequence). Deletions cut 5 bases from V and 1 base from J, with 5 bases between. The CDR3 contains 12 residues. CDR3 amino acids: CASSVRNTEAFF. Written as DNA, the CDR3 is TGTGCCAGCAGCGTGAGGAACACTGAAGCTTTCTTT.

This clone was counted once. The chain has TRBV6-5 and TRBJ2-7, with 7 bases identical to TRBD2. Germline trimming cut 6 bases from V and 2 bases from J; bases unmatched to any gene: 10. The CDR3 covers 15 residues. Germline CDR1 and CDR2: MNHEY and SVGAGI. The chain's CDR3 is CASSLTGSGAYEQYF. The CDR3 DNA follows: TGTGCCAGCAGCCTAACGGGGAGCGGGGCCTACGAGCAGTACTTC.